The 10 T cell receptor beta chains listed next were all sequenced from one sample in a study of T cell clonotyping in hematopoietic cell transplantation. Produced via immunoSEQ multiplex PCR; TCRdb's table is partial and in-frame only. The sample carries under 35,000 clones, roughly three quarters recorded once. Described time point: recipient sample about 28 days before transplant, after cytoreduction. The specimen was peripheral blood mononuclear cells, collected before stem cell transplant. The receptors were gathered from a man aged 50 to 60 with myelodysplastic syndrome. Some clones in this sample may be carry-over from other donors' samples.

The chain has TRBV10-3 and TRBJ2-5; D unresolved. Trimming removed 5 bases from V and 2 bases from J, with 9 bases in between. Per the germline V gene, CDR1 is ENHRY and CDR2 is SYGVKD. This CDR3 comprises 13 residues. CDR3 nucleotide sequence: TGTGCCATCAGTAGGCCAAGACAAGAGACCCAGTACTTC. Protein sequence: CAISRPRQETQYF.

V gene TRBV2 combines with J gene TRBJ2-7, with D possibly being TRBD1 (7 bases). CDR3 length: 14 residues. The germline V and J ends were trimmed by 8 bases and 0 bases, with 14 bases remaining between them. The V gene's germline CDR1 is SNHLY and CDR2 FYNNEI. The CDR3 region has the DNA TGTGCCAGCGGCGGGGACAGCAGCTCCTACGAGCAGTACTTC. Encoded protein: CASGGDSSSYEQYF.

This chain joins TRBV5-1 and TRBJ1-2, with no clear D. Per germline, CDR1 SGHRS and CDR2 YFSETQ. V lost 4 bases to trimming and J lost 4 bases, with 8 bases between them. The CDR3 loop spans 12 amino acids. This chain's CDR3 is CASSPQTYGYTF. The CDR3 nucleotides read TGCGCCAGCAGCCCCCAGACCTATGGCTACACCTTC.

The V gene is TRBV9, the J gene TRBJ2-7, with 10 bases that match TRBD2. Unmatched junction bases numbered 2, after V lost 3 bases and J lost 2 bases. The CDR3 length is 14 residues. Germline V gene data show CDR1 as SGDLS and CDR2 as YYNGEE. The CDR3 DNA reads as TGTGCCAGCAGCGCCCTAGCGGGGGCCTACGAGCAGTACTTC. Amino acid sequence: CASSALAGAYEQYF.

This clone is medium-sized in the sample. The chain links TRBV20-1 to TRBJ1-2, with D hard to call. The length of the CDR3 is 11 residues. V was cut by 6 bases and J by 8 bases, with 13 bases left in between. Germline values: CDR1 DFQATT, CDR2 SNEGSKA (reference sequence). The CDR3: CSAQVGAGYTF. In DNA form, the CDR3 reads TGCAGTGCCCAGGTTGGAGCGGGCTACACCTTC.

The chain joins TRBV5-6 to TRBJ1-1, with unresolved D. Trimming stripped 3 bases from V and 4 bases from J, with 13 bases between. Germline-derived CDR1 and CDR2 are SGHDT and YYEEEE. The CDR3 loop spans 14 amino acids. For the CDR3, the DNA is TGTGCCAGCAGCTACTCCGGACGTCGCACTGAAGCTTTCTTT. Amino acid sequence: CASSYSGRRTEAFF. Combining the CDR3 with reference TRBV5-6 and TRBJ1-1 gives the whole variable domain DAGVTQSPTHLIKTRGQQVTLRCSPKSGHDTVSWYQQALGQGPQFIFQYYEEEERQRGNFPDRFSGHQFPNYSSELNVNALLLGDSALYLCASSYSGRRTEAFFGQGTRLTVV.

Only a few counts were recorded for this clone. The rearrangement joins TRBV11-3 to TRBJ2-2, with 10 positions matching TRBD1. This CDR3 spans 15 amino acids. V dropped 5 bases and J dropped 5; count of bases not matched to a gene: 5. CDR1 and CDR2 (germline): SGHNT, YENEEA. DNA of the CDR3: TGTGCCAGCAGCAACGACAGGGGGCGGACCGGGGAGCTGTTTTTT. It specifies CASSNDRGRTGELFF.

The genes are TRBV13 and TRBJ2-1, with unresolved D. CDR3 length equals 14 residues. Germline values: CDR1 PRHDT, CDR2 FYEKMQ (reference sequence). The V end was cut by 3 bases, the J end by 7 bases, with 13 bases between. This chain's CDR3 is CASSFSQRFNEQFF. DNA of the CDR3: TGTGCCAGCAGCTTCTCCCAACGCTTTAATGAGCAGTTCTTC.

This rearrangement joins TRBV10-3 to TRBJ1-1, with TRBD1 identical over 11 bases. The CDR3 consists of 14 residues. The trim removed 8 bases at V and 3 bases at J, leaving 5 bases unmatched. CDR1 is ENHRY, CDR2 SYGVKD, per germline. CDR3 in amino acids: CAIRTGGPYTEAFF. CDR3 DNA sequence: TGTGCCATCCGGACAGGGGGCCCCTACACTGAAGCTTTCTTT.

This clone was detected only a few times. The rearrangement uses TRBV9 and TRBJ1-2, with D uncertain. Germline loops: CDR1 SGDLS, CDR2 YYNGEE. The CDR3 runs to 13 residues. V was pared by 0 bases and J by 3 bases, with 6 bases between. The DNA of the CDR3 is TGTGCCAGCAGCGTAGCGGCCGACTATGGCTACACCTTC. Translated, it gives CASSVAADYGYTF.